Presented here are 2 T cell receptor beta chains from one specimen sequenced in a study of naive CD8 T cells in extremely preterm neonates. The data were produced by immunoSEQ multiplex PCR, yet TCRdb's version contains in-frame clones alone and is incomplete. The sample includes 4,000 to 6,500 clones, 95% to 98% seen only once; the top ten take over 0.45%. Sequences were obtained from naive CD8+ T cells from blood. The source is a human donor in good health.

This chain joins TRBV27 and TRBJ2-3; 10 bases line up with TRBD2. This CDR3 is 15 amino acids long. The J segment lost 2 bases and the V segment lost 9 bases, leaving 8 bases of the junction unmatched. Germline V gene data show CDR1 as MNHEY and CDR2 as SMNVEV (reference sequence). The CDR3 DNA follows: TGTGCCAGTTACGGGCTAGCGGGAGCCACAGATACGCAGTATTTT. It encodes CASYGLAGATDTQYF.

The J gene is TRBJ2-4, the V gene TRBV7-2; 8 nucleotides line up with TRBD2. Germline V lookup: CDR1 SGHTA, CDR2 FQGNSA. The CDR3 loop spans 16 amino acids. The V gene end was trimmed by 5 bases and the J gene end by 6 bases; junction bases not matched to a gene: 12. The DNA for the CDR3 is TGTGCCAGCAGCCCCCTAGCGGGCCTATCCCGAAACATTCAGTACTTC. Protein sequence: CASSPLAGLSRNIQYF.